The 6 T cell receptor beta chains below all came from one sample that was sequenced in a study of cytomegalovirus exposure and HLA in healthy donors. Produced via immunoSEQ multiplex PCR; TCRdb's table is partial and in-frame only. The sample lists some 240,000 clones; around 88% were seen once. The specimen sequenced was PBMCs. The receptor set was obtained from a woman in her 30s in good health and CMV-seropositive.

This sequence joins TRBV18 and TRBJ2-7; 9 nucleotides align to TRBD2. Germline trimming cut 3 bases from V and 5 bases from J; bases unmatched to any gene: 11. Germline V gene data show CDR1 as KGHSH and CDR2 as LQKENI. The CDR3 contains 16 residues. CDR3 loop: CASSPRVAGGADEQYF. In DNA form, the CDR3 reads TGTGCCAGCTCACCGAGGGTGGCGGGAGGGGCCGACGAGCAGTACTTC.

V and J are TRBV7-6 and TRBJ2-2; 8 bases agree with TRBD1. Germline V gene sequence: CDR1 SGHVS, CDR2 FNYEAQ. V lost 5 bases to trimming and J lost 5 bases; unmatched junction nucleotides: 10. This CDR3 region has 16 residues. CDR3 bases: TGTGCCAGCAGCATCCGGACAGGGTTTGGGACCGGGGAGCTGTTTTTT. Translation gives CASSIRTGFGTGELFF.

The J gene is TRBJ2-3, the V gene TRBV7-8; no clear D gene. Germline V gives CDR1 SGHVS, CDR2 FQNEAQ. V was cut by 3 bases and J by 4 bases, with 11 bases left in between. The CDR3 contains 14 residues. CDR3 in amino acids: CASSLVFRADTQYF. The DNA for the CDR3 is TGTGCCAGCAGCTTGGTATTCCGGGCAGATACGCAGTATTTT.

V and J are TRBV5-6 and TRBJ2-7; 9 bases agree with TRBD2. V trimming: 4 bases; J trimming: 3 bases; junction bases outside the gene matches: 5. The CDR3 covers 14 residues. Germline V gives CDR1 SGHDT, CDR2 YYEEEE. The DNA for the CDR3 is TGTGCCAGCAGCGGGACTAGCTTCAGCTACGAGCAGTACTTC. It translates to CASSGTSFSYEQYF.

This clone is a singleton in its sample. This sequence joins TRBV5-6 and TRBJ1-2, with TRBD1 matching 8 bases. This CDR3 contains 15 residues. CDR1 and CDR2 (germline): SGHDT, YYEEEE. The ends lost 4 bases at V and 4 bases at J; junction bases unmatched: 9. The CDR3, as DNA: TGTGCCAGCAGCGTAAAGGGACAGGCACTCTATGGCTACACCTTC. The encoded protein is CASSVKGQALYGYTF. Together with reference TRBV5-6 and TRBJ1-2, the CDR3 gives the full variable domain: DAGVTQSPTHLIKTRGQQVTLRCSPKSGHDTVSWYQQALGQGPQFIFQYYEEEERQRGNFPDRFSGHQFPNYSSELNVNALLLGDSALYLCASSVKGQALYGYTFGSGTRLTVV.

As DNA, the CDR3 is TGTGCCAGCAGTGAATTTGGACAGGGGGCGTACGAGCAGTACTTC. This encodes CASSEFGQGAYEQYF. The V gene is TRBV6-1, the J gene TRBJ2-7; 11 bases are shared with TRBD1. This CDR3 has 15 residues. Trimming took 2 bases from V and 4 from J; bases not matched to a gene: 4. CDR1 MNHNS and CDR2 SASEGT come from the germline V gene.